This T cell receptor (beta chain) is from a study of T cell clonality in common variable immunodeficiency (dated by TCRdb to between 2014 and 2016). What the work shows at the level of the full study, not this receptor alone: Despite equal DNA input, controls averaged around 87,000 unique sequences per sample versus about 31,547 in CVID samples. TCRbeta clonality was higher in CVID subjects than in healthy controls (t-test p = 0.018), and the increase was most characteristic of about a third of subjects. Fewer deletions and N-nucleotide insertions were reportedly observed in CVID TCRbeta sequences, and highly modified clones with 13 or more V deletions were reportedly absent from CVID TCRbeta sequences. Fewer TCRbeta clones were shared among CVID subjects than among healthy controls (p < 0.0001). According to the authors, finding the cause of the higher clonality in CVID would require sequencing the repertoires of T cell subpopulations. Differences among patients in the CVID cohort limited the correlations between repertoire features and clinical complications.

CVID samples and control samples contributed equivalent amounts of genomic DNA as sequencing input. For every sample, a 60 bp segment covering the rearranged TCRbeta CDR3 region was amplified and then sequenced. The immunoSEQ assay, a bias-corrected multiplex PCR combined with high-throughput sequencing, was used for TCRbeta amplification. The original methods were these. Each unique nucleotide sequence was treated as a clone and annotated with V, D and J genes, copy number and frequency. Sequences were labeled productive if in frame, and non-productive if out of frame or containing stop codons. As previously described, clonality was computed from Shannon's entropy. The predicted amino acid sequences of productive clones were used to derive mean CDR3 Kyte-Doolittle hydropathy. Scaled V gene usage was hierarchically clustered using Manhattan distance and complete linkage with the R hclust function. Sharing of clones by CDR3 amino acid sequence was evaluated through resampling of 12 repertoires per group over 100 rounds. The repertoires were searched for 55 to 75 published EBV-specific TCRbeta sequences and 200 to 300 published CMV-specific TCRbeta sequences. Two CVID samples yielding fewer than 10,000 sequences were excluded from analysis, leaving approximately 40 CVID repertoires. This immuneACCESS table, as held by TCRdb, lists in-frame sequences with V and J called but not all clones. Of the missing ones, under half trace to an unresolved V gene in checked studies; the others have no known cause. Clonal size and the V and J genes are those of that table, whereas D and trimming came from the DNA. Here the sample lists 40,000 to 45,000 clones, none seen once only. The ten largest clones represent about 0.68% of the sample.

This clone was recorded at least ten times. The antigen it recognizes is unknown. Most CVID patients and most healthy controls were of Caucasian heritage. Heparinized peripheral whole blood samples of about 5 to 8.5 ml were collected from each donor. Genomic DNA from adults with common variable immune deficiency (CVID) and from healthy adult controls was used for sequencing of TCRbeta CDR3 repertoires. A total of approximately 22 healthy adult volunteers (about 12 female and roughly ten male; age range about 20 to 70 years, mean age about 32) were included in the control group. Diluted blood was density-centrifuged over Hypaque 1077 or Ficoll-Paque to isolate peripheral blood mononuclear cells. Genomic DNA was obtained from unsorted mononuclear cells through either Qiagen column purification or a centrifugation-based method. The sample consisted of peripheral blood mononuclear cells. This TCR was sampled from a person aged 18 to 70 in good health.

CDR3 bases read: TGTGCCAGCAGCCTATGGGCCCTCGACCTATACAATGAG. Its protein product is CASSLWALDLYNE. The entire CDR3 sequence reads CASSLWALDLYNEQFF. Here the chain combines TRBV6-2 or TRBV6-3 and TRBJ2-1, with no confident D gene call. The read terminates 3 residues ahead of where the CDR3 ends, so the germline J gene completes it. CDR1 and CDR2 are read off the germline V gene as MNHEY and SVGEGT. From the cysteine up to the phenylalanine, the CDR3 has a length of 16 residues. Only the CDR3 bases that were read are kept: 39 of them, in frame from base 1. V and J are truncated by 6 bases and 4 bases respectively, leaving an intervening sequence of 19 bases.